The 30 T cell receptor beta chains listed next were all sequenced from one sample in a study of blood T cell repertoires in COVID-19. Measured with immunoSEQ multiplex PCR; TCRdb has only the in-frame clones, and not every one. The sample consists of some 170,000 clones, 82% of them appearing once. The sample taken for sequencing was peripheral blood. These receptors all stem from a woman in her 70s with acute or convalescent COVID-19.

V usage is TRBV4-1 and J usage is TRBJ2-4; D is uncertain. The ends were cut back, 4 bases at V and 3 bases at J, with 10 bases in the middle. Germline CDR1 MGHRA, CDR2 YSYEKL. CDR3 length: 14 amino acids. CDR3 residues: CASSPWSGKNIQYF. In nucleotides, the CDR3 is TGCGCCAGCAGCCCCTGGTCGGGCAAAAACATTCAGTACTTC.

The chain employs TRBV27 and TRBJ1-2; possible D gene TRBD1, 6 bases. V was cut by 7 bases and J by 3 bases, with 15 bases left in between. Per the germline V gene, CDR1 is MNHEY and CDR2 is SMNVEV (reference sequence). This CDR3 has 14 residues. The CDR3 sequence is CASISAGVDYGYTF. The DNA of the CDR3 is TGTGCCAGCATCTCCGCAGGGGTAGACTATGGCTACACCTTC.

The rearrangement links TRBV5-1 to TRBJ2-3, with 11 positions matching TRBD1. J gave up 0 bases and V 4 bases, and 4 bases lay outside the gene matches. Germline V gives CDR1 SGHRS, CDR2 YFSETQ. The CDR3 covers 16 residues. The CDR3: CASSPGDRGSTDTQYF. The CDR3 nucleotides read TGCGCCAGCAGCCCGGGGGACAGGGGGAGCACAGATACGCAGTATTTT.

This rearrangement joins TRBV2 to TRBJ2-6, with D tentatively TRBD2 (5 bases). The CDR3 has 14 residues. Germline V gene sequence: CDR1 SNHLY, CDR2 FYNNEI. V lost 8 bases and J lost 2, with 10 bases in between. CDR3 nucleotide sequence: TGTGCCAGCTCGGGAAGCGCTGGGGCCAACGTCCTGACTTTC. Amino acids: CASSGSAGANVLTF.

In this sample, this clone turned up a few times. CDR3 DNA sequence: TGTGCCAGCAGCCTCGGGTTCGGACAGGGGGAGACCCAGTACTTC. This sequence encodes CASSLGFGQGETQYF. The gene calls are TRBV9 and TRBJ2-5, with 9 bases lining up with TRBD1. V was clipped by 4 bases and J by 5 bases; unmatched bases: 9. This CDR3 is built from 15 residues. Germline assignment: CDR1 SGDLS and CDR2 YYNGEE.

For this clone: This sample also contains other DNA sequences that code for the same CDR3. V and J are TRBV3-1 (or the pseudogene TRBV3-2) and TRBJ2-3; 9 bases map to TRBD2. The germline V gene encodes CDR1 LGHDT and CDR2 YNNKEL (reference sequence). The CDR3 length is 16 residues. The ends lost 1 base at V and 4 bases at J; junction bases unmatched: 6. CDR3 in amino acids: CASSQGAGGAADTQYF. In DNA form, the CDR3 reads TGTGCCAGCAGCCAAGGTGCGGGAGGGGCCGCAGATACGCAGTATTTT.

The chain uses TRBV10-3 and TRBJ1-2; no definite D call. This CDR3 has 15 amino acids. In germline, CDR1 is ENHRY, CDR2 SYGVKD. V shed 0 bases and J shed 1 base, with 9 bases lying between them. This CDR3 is CAISESQNNNYGYTF. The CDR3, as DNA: TGTGCCATCAGTGAGTCTCAAAACAATAACTATGGCTACACCTTC.

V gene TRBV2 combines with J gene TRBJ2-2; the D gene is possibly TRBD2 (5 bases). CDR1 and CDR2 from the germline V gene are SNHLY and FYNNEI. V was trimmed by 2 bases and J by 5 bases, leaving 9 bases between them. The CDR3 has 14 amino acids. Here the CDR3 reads CASSEFSGTGELFF. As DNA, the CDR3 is TGTGCCAGCAGTGAATTTTCGGGAACCGGGGAGCTGTTTTTT.

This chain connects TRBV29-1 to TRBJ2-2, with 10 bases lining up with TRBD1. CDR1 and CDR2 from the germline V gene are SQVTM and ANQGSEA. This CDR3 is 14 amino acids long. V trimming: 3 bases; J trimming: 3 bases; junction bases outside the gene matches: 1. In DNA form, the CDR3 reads TGCAGCGTTGAGGGGACAGGGGACACCGGGGAGCTGTTTTTT. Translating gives CSVEGTGDTGELFF.

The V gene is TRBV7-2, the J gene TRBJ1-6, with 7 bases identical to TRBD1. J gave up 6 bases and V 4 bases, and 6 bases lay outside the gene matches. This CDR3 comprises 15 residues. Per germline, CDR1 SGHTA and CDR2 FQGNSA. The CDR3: CASSSQGTVNSPLHF. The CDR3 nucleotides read TGTGCCAGCAGCTCCCAAGGGACAGTTAATTCACCCCTCCACTTT. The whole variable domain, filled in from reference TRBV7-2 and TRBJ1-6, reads GAGVSQSPSNKVTEKGKDVELRCDPISGHTALYWYRQSLGQGLEFLIYFQGNSAPDKSGLPSDRFSAERTGGSVSTLTIQRTQQEDSAVYLCASSSQGTVNSPLHFGNGTRLTVT.

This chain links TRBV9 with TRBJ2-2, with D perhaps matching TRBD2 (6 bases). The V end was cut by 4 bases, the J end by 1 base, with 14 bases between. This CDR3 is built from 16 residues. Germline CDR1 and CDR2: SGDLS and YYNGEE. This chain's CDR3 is CASSIRSSGNTGELFF. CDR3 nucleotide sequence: TGTGCCAGCAGCATACGGAGTAGCGGGAACACCGGGGAGCTGTTTTTT. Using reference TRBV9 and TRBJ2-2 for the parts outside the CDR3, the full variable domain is DSGVTQTPKHLITATGQRVTLRCSPRSGDLSVYWYQQSLDQGLQFLIQYYNGEERAKGNILERFSAQQFPDLHSELNLSSLELGDSALYFCASSIRSSGNTGELFFGEGSRLTVL.

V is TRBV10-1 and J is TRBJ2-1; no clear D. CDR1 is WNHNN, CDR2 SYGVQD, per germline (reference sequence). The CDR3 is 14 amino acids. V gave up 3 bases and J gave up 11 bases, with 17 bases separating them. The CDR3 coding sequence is TGCGCCAGCAGTGATTCTGGCCTGGCGGCGAAGCAGTTCTTC. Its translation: CASSDSGLAAKQFF.

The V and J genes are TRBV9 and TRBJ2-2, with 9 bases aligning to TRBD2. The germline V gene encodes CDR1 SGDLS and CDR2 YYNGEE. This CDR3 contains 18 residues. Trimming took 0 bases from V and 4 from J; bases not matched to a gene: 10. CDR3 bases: TGTGCCAGCAGCGTAGTAGGCGGGAGGGCCCTCGGCACCGGGGAGCTGTTTTTT. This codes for CASSVVGGRALGTGELFF.

The DNA for the CDR3 is TGCAGCCCGCCGGGCGTTGACAGGGCTAGCACAGATACGCAGTATTTT. Protein: CSPPGVDRASTDTQYF. V is TRBV29-1 and J is TRBJ2-3, with TRBD1 matching over 7 bases. V lost 8 bases to trimming and J lost 0 bases; unmatched junction nucleotides: 14. CDR3 length: 16 residues. Germline V CDR1 and CDR2: SQVTM, ANQGSEA.

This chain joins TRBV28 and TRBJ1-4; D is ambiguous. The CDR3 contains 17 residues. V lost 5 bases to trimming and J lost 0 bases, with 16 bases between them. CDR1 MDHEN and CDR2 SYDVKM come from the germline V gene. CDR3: CASSPAGSLTTNEKLFF. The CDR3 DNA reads TGTGCCAGCAGTCCCGCAGGCAGTCTAACAACTAATGAAAAACTGTTTTTT.

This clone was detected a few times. This CDR3 reads CAWGGTGNQPQHF. Here the CDR3 DNA reads TGTGCCTGGGGGGGCACTGGCAATCAGCCCCAGCATTTT. This chain connects TRBV30 to TRBJ1-5; tentative D call: TRBD1 (6 bases). The V gene's germline CDR1 is GTSNPN and CDR2 SVGIG (reference sequence). V was clipped by 5 bases and J by 2 bases, with 10 bases between them. CDR3 length: 13 residues. Supplemented by reference TRBV30 and TRBJ1-5, the full variable domain reads SQTIHQWPATLVQPVGSPLSLECTVEGTSNPNLYWYRQAAGRGLQLLFYSVGIGQISSEVPQNLSASRPQDRQFILSSKKLLLSDSGFYLCAWGGTGNQPQHFGDGTRLSIL.

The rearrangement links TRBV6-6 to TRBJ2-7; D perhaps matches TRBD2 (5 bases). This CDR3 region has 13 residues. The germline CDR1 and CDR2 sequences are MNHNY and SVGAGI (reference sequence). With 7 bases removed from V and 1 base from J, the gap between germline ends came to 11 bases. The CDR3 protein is CASTNRGSYEQYF. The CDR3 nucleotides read TGTGCCAGCACCAACCGGGGTTCCTACGAGCAGTACTTC.

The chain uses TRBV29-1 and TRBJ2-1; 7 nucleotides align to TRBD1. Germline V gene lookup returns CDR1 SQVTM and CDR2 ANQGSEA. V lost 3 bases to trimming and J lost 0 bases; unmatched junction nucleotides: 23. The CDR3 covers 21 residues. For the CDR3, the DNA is TGCAGCGTTGAGAGGTTGTCACGGAAAGGGACAGCCCAGAGCTCCTACAATGAGCAGTTCTTC. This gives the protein CSVERLSRKGTAQSSYNEQFF.

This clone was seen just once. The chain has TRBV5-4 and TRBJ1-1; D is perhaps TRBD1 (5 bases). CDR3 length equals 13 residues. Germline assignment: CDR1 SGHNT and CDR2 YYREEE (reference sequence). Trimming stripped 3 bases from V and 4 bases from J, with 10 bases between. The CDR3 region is CASSSTGFTEAFF. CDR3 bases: TGTGCCAGCAGCTCAACAGGTTTCACTGAAGCTTTCTTT.

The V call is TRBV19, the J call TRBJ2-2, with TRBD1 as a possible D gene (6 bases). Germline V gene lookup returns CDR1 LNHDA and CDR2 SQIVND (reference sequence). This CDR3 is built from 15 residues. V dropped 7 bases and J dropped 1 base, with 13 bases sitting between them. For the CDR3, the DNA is TGTGCCAGTAACGAGGACAGATTGAACACCGGGGAGCTGTTTTTT. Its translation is CASNEDRLNTGELFF.

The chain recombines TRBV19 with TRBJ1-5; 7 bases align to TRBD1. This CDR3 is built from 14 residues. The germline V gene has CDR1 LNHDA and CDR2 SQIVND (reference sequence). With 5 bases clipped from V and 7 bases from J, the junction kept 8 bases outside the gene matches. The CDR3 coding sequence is TGTGCCAGTAGTGGGGGGACAGAATCACAGCCCCAGCATTTT. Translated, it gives CASSGGTESQPQHF.

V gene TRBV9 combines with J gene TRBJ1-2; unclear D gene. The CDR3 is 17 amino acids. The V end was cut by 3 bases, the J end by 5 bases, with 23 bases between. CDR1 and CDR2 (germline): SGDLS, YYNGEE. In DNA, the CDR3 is TGTGCCAGCAGCGGCCTTGGAGAGAAAGGAAATAAGTATGGCTACACCTTC. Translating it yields CASSGLGEKGNKYGYTF.

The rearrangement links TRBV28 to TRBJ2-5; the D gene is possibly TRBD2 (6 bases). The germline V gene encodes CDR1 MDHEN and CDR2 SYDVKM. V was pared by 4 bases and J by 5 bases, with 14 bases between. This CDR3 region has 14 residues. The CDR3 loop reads CASSSTSLGETQYF. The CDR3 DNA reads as TGTGCCAGCAGTTCGACTAGTTTAGGGGAGACCCAGTACTTC.

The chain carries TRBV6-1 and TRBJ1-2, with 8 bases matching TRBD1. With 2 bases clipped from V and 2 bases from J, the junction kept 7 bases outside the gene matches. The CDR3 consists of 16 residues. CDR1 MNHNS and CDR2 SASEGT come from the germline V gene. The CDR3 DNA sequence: TGTGCCAGCAGTGAAACACCCGGACAGGGAAACTATGGCTACACCTTC. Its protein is CASSETPGQGNYGYTF.

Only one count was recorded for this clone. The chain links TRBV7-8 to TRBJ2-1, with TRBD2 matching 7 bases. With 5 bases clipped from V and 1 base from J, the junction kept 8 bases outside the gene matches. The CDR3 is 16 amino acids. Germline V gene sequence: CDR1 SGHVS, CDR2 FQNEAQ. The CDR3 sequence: CASSPRSAGSYNEQFF. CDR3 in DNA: TGTGCCAGCAGCCCCCGGTCAGCGGGATCCTACAATGAGCAGTTCTTC.

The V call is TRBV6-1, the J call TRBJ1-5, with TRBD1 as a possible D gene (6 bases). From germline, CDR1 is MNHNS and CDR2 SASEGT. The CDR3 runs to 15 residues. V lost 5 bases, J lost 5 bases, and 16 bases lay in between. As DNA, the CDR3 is TGTGCCAGCAGTTTCCTTGGGGGCTCCCATCAGCCCCAGCATTTT. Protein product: CASSFLGGSHQPQHF.

CDR3 in DNA: TGTGCCAGTGGGGGATGGAGGGGCAGCTACACCTTC. Protein product: CASGGWRGSYTF. V usage is TRBV19 and J usage is TRBJ1-2, with D perhaps TRBD1 (5 bases). Germline CDR1 and CDR2: LNHDA and SQIVND (reference sequence). The CDR3 is 12 amino acids. Trimming removed 8 bases at V and 9 bases at J, with 16 bases between.

CDR3 region: CASSLNAGAIGYEQYF. CDR3 DNA: TGCGCCAGCAGCTTGAATGCGGGGGCGATTGGGTACGAGCAGTACTTC. The gene calls are TRBV5-1 and TRBJ2-7, with a possible D match to TRBD2 (7 bases). The CDR3 sequence is 16 residues long. V shed 1 base and J shed 4 bases, with 18 bases lying between them. CDR1 SGHRS and CDR2 YFSETQ come from the germline V gene.

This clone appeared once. CDR3 nucleotides: TGCGCCAGCAGCTCCGGGACAGGTTCTTACAATGAGCAGTTCTTC. It specifies CASSSGTGSYNEQFF. The rearrangement links TRBV5-1 to TRBJ2-1; 8 bases are a match to TRBD1. Germline-derived CDR1 and CDR2 are SGHRS and YFSETQ. V was clipped by 3 bases and J by 4 bases; unmatched bases: 6. CDR3 length: 15 residues. Full variable domain (rest looked up from reference TRBV5-1 and TRBJ2-1): KAGVTQTPRYLIKTRGQQVTLSCSPISGHRSVSWYQQTPGQGLQFLFEYFSETQRNKGNFPGRFSGRQFSNSRSEMNVSTLELGDSALYLCASSSGTGSYNEQFFGPGTRLTVL.

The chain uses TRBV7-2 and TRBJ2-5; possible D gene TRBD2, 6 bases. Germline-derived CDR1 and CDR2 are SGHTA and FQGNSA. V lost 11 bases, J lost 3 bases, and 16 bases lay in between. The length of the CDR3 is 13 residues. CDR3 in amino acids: CAAPGRKEETQYF. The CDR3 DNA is TGTGCCGCGCCGGGGAGGAAAGAAGAGACCCAGTACTTC. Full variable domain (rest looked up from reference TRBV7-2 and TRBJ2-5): GAGVSQSPSNKVTEKGKDVELRCDPISGHTALYWYRQSLGQGLEFLIYFQGNSAPDKSGLPSDRFSAERTGGSVSTLTIQRTQQEDSAVYLCAAPGRKEETQYFGPGTRLLVL.